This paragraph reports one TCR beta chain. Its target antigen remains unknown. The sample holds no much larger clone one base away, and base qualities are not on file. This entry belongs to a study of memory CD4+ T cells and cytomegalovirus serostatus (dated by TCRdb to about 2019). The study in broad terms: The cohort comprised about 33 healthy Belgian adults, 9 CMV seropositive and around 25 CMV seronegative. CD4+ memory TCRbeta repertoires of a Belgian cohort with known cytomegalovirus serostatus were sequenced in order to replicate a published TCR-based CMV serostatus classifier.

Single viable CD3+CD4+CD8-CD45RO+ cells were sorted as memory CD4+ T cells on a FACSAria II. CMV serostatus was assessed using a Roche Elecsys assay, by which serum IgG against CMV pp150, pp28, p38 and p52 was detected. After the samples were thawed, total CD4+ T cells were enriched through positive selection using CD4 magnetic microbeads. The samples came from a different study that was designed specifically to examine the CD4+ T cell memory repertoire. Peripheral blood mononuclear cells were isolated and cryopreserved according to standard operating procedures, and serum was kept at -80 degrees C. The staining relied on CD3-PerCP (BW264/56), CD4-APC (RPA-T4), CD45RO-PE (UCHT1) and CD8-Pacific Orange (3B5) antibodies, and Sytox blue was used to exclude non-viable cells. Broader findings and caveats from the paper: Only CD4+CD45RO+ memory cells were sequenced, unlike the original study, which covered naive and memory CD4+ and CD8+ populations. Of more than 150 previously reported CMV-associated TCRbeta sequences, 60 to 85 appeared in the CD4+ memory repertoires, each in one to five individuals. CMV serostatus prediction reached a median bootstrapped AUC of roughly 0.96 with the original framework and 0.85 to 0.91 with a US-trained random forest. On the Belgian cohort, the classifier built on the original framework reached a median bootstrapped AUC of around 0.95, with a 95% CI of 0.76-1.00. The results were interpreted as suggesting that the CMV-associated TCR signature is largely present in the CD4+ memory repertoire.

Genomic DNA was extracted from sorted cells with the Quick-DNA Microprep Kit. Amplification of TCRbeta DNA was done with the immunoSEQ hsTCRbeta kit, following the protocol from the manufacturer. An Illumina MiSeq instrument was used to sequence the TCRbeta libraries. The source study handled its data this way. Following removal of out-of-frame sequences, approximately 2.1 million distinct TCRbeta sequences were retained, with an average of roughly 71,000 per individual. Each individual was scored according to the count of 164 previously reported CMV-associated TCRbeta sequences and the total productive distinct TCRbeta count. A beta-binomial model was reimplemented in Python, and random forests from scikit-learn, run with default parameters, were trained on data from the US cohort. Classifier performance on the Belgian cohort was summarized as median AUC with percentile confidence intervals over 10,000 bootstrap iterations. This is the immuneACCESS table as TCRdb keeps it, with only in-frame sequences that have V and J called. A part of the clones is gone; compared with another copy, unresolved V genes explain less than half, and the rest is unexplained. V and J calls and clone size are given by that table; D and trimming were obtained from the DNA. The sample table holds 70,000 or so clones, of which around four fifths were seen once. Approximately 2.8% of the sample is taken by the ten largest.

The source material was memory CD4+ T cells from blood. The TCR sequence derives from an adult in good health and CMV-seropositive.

The nucleotides read TGTGCCAGCAGTTATGGGGGCGACCCTGGAAACACCATATATTTT. Its coded protein is CASSYGGDPGNTIYF. The rearranged segments are TRBV6-5 and TRBJ1-3; the D region possibly corresponds to TRBD1 (6 bases align). From cysteine to phenylalanine, the CDR3 is 15 amino acids long. Only CDR3 DNA remains: 45 bases, in frame from the first base. V lost 3 bases and J lost 2 bases; the stretch between them is 11 bases long. CDR1 and CDR2, per the germline V gene, are MNHEY and SVGAGI.